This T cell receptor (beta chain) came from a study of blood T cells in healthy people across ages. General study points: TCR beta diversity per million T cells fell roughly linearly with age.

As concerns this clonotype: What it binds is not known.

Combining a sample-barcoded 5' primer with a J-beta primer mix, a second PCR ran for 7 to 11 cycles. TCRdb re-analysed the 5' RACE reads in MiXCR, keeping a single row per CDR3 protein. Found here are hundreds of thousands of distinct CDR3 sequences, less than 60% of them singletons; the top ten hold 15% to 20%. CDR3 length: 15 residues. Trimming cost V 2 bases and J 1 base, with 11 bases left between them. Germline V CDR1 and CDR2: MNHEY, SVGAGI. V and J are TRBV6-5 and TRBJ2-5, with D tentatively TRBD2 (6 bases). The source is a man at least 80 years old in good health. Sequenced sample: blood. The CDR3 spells CASSYGAGFQETQYF. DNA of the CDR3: TGTGCCAGCAGTTACGGGGCGGGGTTCCAAGAGACCCAGTACTTC.